This TCR beta chain was documented in a study of human T cells and chemical hapten exposure. As for the study in general: Slight differences in pooled library volume were the main source of varying TCR yields across samples. The study's findings and limits: No alteration of TCRs above 1 in 1000 frequency was seen with DPC sensitization.

The authors extracted total RNA from unfractionated whole blood. What the library attached to individual cDNA molecules were unique molecular identifiers. Authors' methods: TCR counts had a median of about 99,000 per sample and spanned 23,224 to 690,600. TCRdb re-called the 5' RACE reads with MiXCR, one entry per CDR3 protein. V and J calls and clone size were set by TCRdb, not the authors. This sample has tens of thousands of distinct CDR3 sequences, with less than 9.5% found just once. As for this clonotype: Antigen specificity is unknown.

This CDR3 is built from 14 residues. The germline V gene encodes CDR1 SQVTM and CDR2 ANQGSEA. The ends were cut back, 7 bases at V and 7 bases at J, with 21 bases in the middle. The chain joins TRBV29-1 to TRBJ2-3, with D uncertain. This TCR was sampled from a male donor in good health. This CDR3 reads CSAGGKQPIYTQYF. The DNA for the CDR3 is TGCAGCGCCGGTGGAAAGCAACCCATTTATACGCAGTATTTT.